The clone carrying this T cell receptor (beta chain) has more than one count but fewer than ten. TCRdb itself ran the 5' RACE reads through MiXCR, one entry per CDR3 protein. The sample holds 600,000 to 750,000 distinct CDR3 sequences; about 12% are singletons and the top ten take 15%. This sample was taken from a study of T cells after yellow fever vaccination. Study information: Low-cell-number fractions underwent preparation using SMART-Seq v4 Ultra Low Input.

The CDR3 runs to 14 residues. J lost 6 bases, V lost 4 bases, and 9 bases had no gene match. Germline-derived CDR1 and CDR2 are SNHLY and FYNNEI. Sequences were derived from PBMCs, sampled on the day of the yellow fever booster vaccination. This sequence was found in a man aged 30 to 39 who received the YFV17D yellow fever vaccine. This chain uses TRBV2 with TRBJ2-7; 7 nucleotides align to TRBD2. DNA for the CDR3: TGTGCCAGCAGTGCCCTCACTAGCGTCTCCGAGCAGTACTTC. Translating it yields CASSALTSVSEQYF.